The source of this T cell receptor beta chain is a study of T-cell reconstitution after alpha-beta-depleted transplantation in children. Findings and caveats of the study: It was surviving recipient T cells and thymic progenitors that gave some patients high TCRbeta diversity at day 60. Once a year had passed after transplant, T-cell counts and diversity came mostly from newly produced T cells. About two months after transplant, alpha-beta T cells reportedly came from several hundred expanded graft clones.

This clonotype was observed once. As yet, its antigen is unknown. The V gene's germline CDR1 is MGHDK and CDR2 SYGVNS. The CDR3 sequence is 14 residues long. Trimming took 10 bases from V and 1 from J, leaving 16 bases between them. It was with unique molecular identifiers that the TCRbeta library was prepared. TCRdb analysed the PCR reads with MiXCR anew, one entry per CDR3 protein. The repertoire consists of 450,000 to 550,000 distinct CDR3 sequences, with roughly 10% occurring once and the leading ten covering less than 15%. The specimen was PBMCs, mostly from graft donor cells, collected 180 days after TCRalphabeta/CD19-depleted stem cell transplant. This TCR came from a female patient between 2 and 15 years old who had a stem cell transplant for aplastic anemia, so the T cells may come from the graft donor. The chain combines TRBV25-1 with TRBJ1-1; D is uncertain. The CDR3 DNA follows: TGTGCCATGGGCTCCCGGCCCGGGAACACTGAAGCTTTCTTT. Translation gives CAMGSRPGNTEAFF.